The clone carrying this T cell receptor (beta chain) was observed a few times. The CDR3 spans 15 residues. With 2 bases removed from V and 2 bases from J, the gap between germline ends came to 11 bases. Germline CDR1 SGHVS, CDR2 FQNEAQ. The source of the sample is a study of T cells in Graves' hyperthyroidism and ophthalmopathy. TCR beta CDR3 region amplification was performed from RNA transcripts. TCR CDR3 regions were first amplified by RT-PCR with HTBI primers. TCRdb itself ran the multiplex PCR reads through MiXCR, one entry per CDR3 protein. Of 300,000 to 400,000 distinct CDR3 sequences listed, around a fifth were seen once; the top ten hold roughly 52%.

Sequencing was carried out using blood. The sequence derives from a woman between 45 and 65 years old with Graves' hyperthyroidism. The chain combines TRBV7-8 with TRBJ2-3; D gene unclear. CDR3 sequence reads: CASSLNTAPTDTQYF. The DNA of the CDR3 is TGTGCCAGCAGCTTAAATACGGCCCCCACAGATACGCAGTATTTT.